This T cell receptor beta chain was retrieved from a study of blood T cells in healthy people across ages. Next came a second PCR, run for about 6 to 12 cycles, which used a sample-barcoded 5' primer along with a J-beta primer mix. TCRdb used MiXCR to reprocess the 5' RACE reads, holding one entry per CDR3 protein. The data hold about 1.6 million distinct CDR3 sequences, with 30% to 35% observed a single time. This clonotype was observed a handful of times. Looked up from germline, CDR1 is LNHDA and CDR2 is SQIVND (reference sequence). This CDR3 spans 17 amino acids. V lost 7 bases to trimming and J lost 2 bases; unmatched junction nucleotides: 10.

Sequenced sample: blood. The TCR comes from a woman aged 25 to 45 in good health. The chain has TRBV19 and TRBJ2-1; 11 positions agree with TRBD2. The CDR3 region is CASTPTQLAGAYNEQFF. The CDR3 DNA follows: TGTGCCAGTACCCCAACCCAACTAGCGGGAGCCTACAATGAGCAGTTCTTC.